This T cell receptor (beta chain) was documented in a study of CD8 T cells in ankylosing spondylitis. General study results and limits: It appeared that ankylosing spondylitis blood was characterized by a TCR beta motif of several highly homologous variants. Disease-linked clones reportedly concentrated significantly in matched ankylosing spondylitis synovial fluid. Clones linked with disease were CD8+ and fairly uncommon in the peripheral blood.

The germline CDR1 and CDR2 sequences are SGHKS and YYEKEE (reference sequence). The CDR3 runs to 16 residues. V was clipped by 0 bases and J by 4 bases, with 16 bases between them. Regarding this clonotype: Its antigen remains unidentified.

Each TCR beta library was made by quantitative 5'-RACE that incorporated molecular barcodes. TCRdb reprocessed the 5' RACE reads via MiXCR and lists one record per CDR3 protein. This sample carries 220,000 or so distinct CDR3 sequences, about 17% of them seen once, and the ten largest clones take about 42%. The TCR sequence derives from a male donor with ankylosing spondylitis. Sequencing used blood, either unsorted or a sorted T cell fraction (not recorded which). The chain employs TRBV5-5 and TRBJ1-1, with a tentative D call TRBD1 (6 bases). CDR3 loop: CASSLGDWTVITEAFF. CDR3 nucleotide sequence: TGTGCCAGCAGCTTGGGGGACTGGACAGTCATCACTGAAGCTTTCTTT.